This T cell receptor (beta chain) derives from a study of siplizumab effects on memory and regulatory T cells. V gave up 5 bases and J gave up 4 bases, with 9 bases separating them. Germline V gene data show CDR1 as SGHNT and CDR2 as YYREEE (reference sequence). This CDR3 spans 12 amino acids. Measured with immunoSEQ multiplex PCR; TCRdb has only the in-frame clones, and not every one. The repertoire consists of under 100,000 clones, with about 94% occurring once and the leading ten covering about 1.4%. Sequenced input: non-Treg CD4+ T cells sorted from blood. This TCR was recovered from a human donor in good health. The chain links TRBV5-4 to TRBJ1-2, with D perhaps TRBD1 (6 bases). CDR3 DNA: TGTGCCAGCAGATCGGACAGCTATGGCTACACCTTC. It codes for CASRSDSYGYTF.